The 18 T cell receptor beta chains in this list originate from one sample, sequenced in a study of blood T cell repertoires in COVID-19 (dated by TCRdb to the early 2020s). The method was the immunoSEQ multiplex PCR assay. Sourced from immuneACCESS, this table was stored by TCRdb with only in-frame sequences that have V and J called. A share of the clones is absent; for the studies checked, an unresolved V gene accounts for under half, and the remainder has no known explanation. This sample holds 85,000 to 90,000 clones; 65% to 90% were observed only once. The top ten constitute approximately 15% of the sample. Sequenced input: peripheral blood. These receptors were collected from a woman of 80 years or more with active or convalescent COVID-19.

A single count supports this clone. The gene calls are TRBV9 and TRBJ2-1; TRBD2 matches at 12 bases. Germline CDR1 reads SGDLS; CDR2 reads YYNGEE. CDR3 size: 16 residues. After removal of 2 bases from V and 2 bases from J, the junction contained 2 bases not matched to a gene. Here the CDR3 reads CASSVRTSGAYNEQFF. CDR3 sequence (DNA): TGTGCCAGCAGCGTCCGGACTAGCGGGGCCTACAATGAGCAGTTCTTC.

The chain employs TRBV7-2 and TRBJ2-1, with D perhaps TRBD2 (5 bases). This CDR3 is built from 17 residues. Germline CDR1 and CDR2: SGHTA and FQGNSA. The germline V and J ends were trimmed by 5 bases and 0 bases, with 17 bases remaining between them. This chain's CDR3 is CASSANWLGSSYNEQFF. CDR3 sequence (DNA): TGTGCCAGCAGCGCTAATTGGTTAGGGAGCTCCTACAATGAGCAGTTCTTC. Together with reference TRBV7-2 and TRBJ2-1, the CDR3 gives the full variable domain: GAGVSQSPSNKVTEKGKDVELRCDPISGHTALYWYRQSLGQGLEFLIYFQGNSAPDKSGLPSDRFSAERTGGSVSTLTIQRTQQEDSAVYLCASSANWLGSSYNEQFFGPGTRLTVL.

Comments on this clone: One end of the junction is discordant with germline, which a read error may explain. V gene TRBV2 combines with J gene TRBJ1-2; D not certain. The CDR3 loop spans 8 amino acids. Germline CDR1 SNHLY, CDR2 FYNNEI. CDR3 DNA sequence: TGTGCCAGCAGGACCCGGGCCTTC. Its translation: CASRTRAF. Variable domain in full (rest from reference TRBV2 and TRBJ1-2): EPEVTQTPSHQVTQMGQEVILRCVPISNHLYFYWYRQILGQKVEFLVSFYNNEISEKSEIFDDQFSVERPDGSNFTLKIRSTKLEDSAMYFCASRTRAFGSGTRLTVV.

In this sample, this clone turned up a few times. This chain joins TRBV19 and TRBJ1-4; 9 bases agree with TRBD1. With V trimmed by 3 bases and J by 5 bases, 1 base remained unmatched. The V gene's germline CDR1 is LNHDA and CDR2 SQIVND (reference sequence). This CDR3 has 14 residues. CDR3 region: CASSIGTGNEKLFF. The DNA of the CDR3 is TGTGCCAGTAGTATCGGGACAGGGAATGAAAAACTGTTTTTT.

V is TRBV30 and J is TRBJ1-2; D may be TRBD1 (6 bases). CDR1 is GTSNPN, CDR2 SVGIG, per germline (reference sequence). With 0 bases removed from V and 7 bases from J, the gap between germline ends came to 15 bases. CDR3 size: 14 residues. CDR3 DNA: TGTGCCTGGAGTGTTCCGCCGAGGGGGTTTGGCTACACCTTC. Amino acid sequence: CAWSVPPRGFGYTF.

The chain has TRBV28 and TRBJ1-1; possible D gene TRBD1, 6 bases. The CDR3 spans 15 residues. The germline V gene has CDR1 MDHEN and CDR2 SYDVKM. Trimming stripped 4 bases from V and 6 bases from J, with 18 bases between. CDR3: CASSSGGGAVAEAFF. The DNA of the CDR3 is TGTGCCAGCAGTTCGGGAGGGGGGGCCGTTGCTGAAGCTTTCTTT.

The CDR3 nucleotides read TGTGCCATCAGTGGGAGACAGGGTGACGAGCAGTACTTC. Translation: CAISGRQGDEQYF. The chain combines TRBV10-3 with TRBJ2-7, with 7 bases matching TRBD1. The length of the CDR3 is 13 residues. With V trimmed by 4 bases and J by 5 bases, 5 bases remained unmatched. Germline V gene lookup returns CDR1 ENHRY and CDR2 SYGVKD.

The chain has TRBV24-1 and TRBJ1-3; the match to TRBD1 covers 9 bases. Looked up from germline, CDR1 is KGHDR and CDR2 is SFDVKD. CDR3 length: 14 amino acids. Trimming cost V 3 bases and J 7 bases; bases outside gene matches: 3. CDR3 in amino acids: CATSDRTGENTIYF. The CDR3 DNA follows: TGTGCCACCAGTGATAGGACAGGGGAGAACACCATATATTTT.

This chain uses TRBV18 with TRBJ2-2; weak D call: TRBD1 (6 bases). Looked up from germline, CDR1 is KGHSH and CDR2 is LQKENI. The CDR3 extends over 15 amino acids. Trimming removed 4 bases from V and 7 bases from J, with 16 bases in between. In nucleotides, the CDR3 is TGTGCCAGCTCACTGGGACATCCCACCGGCGGGGAGCTGTTTTTT. This gives the protein CASSLGHPTGGELFF.

The rearrangement uses TRBV6-5 and TRBJ2-3; 10 bases are a match to TRBD1. After removal of 6 bases from V and 4 bases from J, the junction contained 7 bases not matched to a gene. The germline CDR1 and CDR2 sequences are MNHEY and SVGAGI. This CDR3 is built from 15 residues. CDR3 in amino acids: CASSATGGASDTQYF. As DNA, the CDR3 is TGTGCCAGCAGCGCGACAGGGGGCGCCTCAGATACGCAGTATTTT.

The chain employs TRBV27 and TRBJ1-6; TRBD1 might be the D (5 bases). CDR1 and CDR2 from the germline V gene are MNHEY and SMNVEV (reference sequence). V lost 7 bases to trimming and J lost 8 bases, with 18 bases between them. The CDR3 runs 15 residues. CDR3 sequence reads: CASTTIRTGDSPLHF. For the CDR3, the DNA is TGTGCCAGCACCACCATCAGGACGGGGGATTCACCCCTCCACTTT.

This chain joins TRBV4-2 and TRBJ2-7; the match to TRBD2 covers 10 bases. Germline-derived CDR1 and CDR2 are LGHNA and YNFKEQ. The CDR3 spans 17 residues. The V gene end was trimmed by 0 bases and the J gene end by 3 bases; junction bases not matched to a gene: 8. CDR3 DNA: TGTGCCAGCAGCCAAGATGAACTCGGACTAGCGGACTACGAGCAGTACTTC. Encoded protein: CASSQDELGLADYEQYF.

The chain employs TRBV29-1 and TRBJ1-2; D might be TRBD1 (5 bases). CDR1 and CDR2 from the germline V gene are SQVTM and ANQGSEA. This CDR3 spans 11 amino acids. Trimming shortened V by 7 bases and J by 2 bases, and 8 bases separated the two germline ends. CDR3 amino acids: CSARVNYGYTF. CDR3 coding DNA: TGCAGCGCCAGGGTCAACTATGGCTACACCTTC.

The table lists this clone with a count of one. The V call is TRBV6-2 or TRBV6-3, the J call TRBJ1-4; D uncertain. Trimming shortened V by 4 bases and J by 8 bases, and 11 bases separated the two germline ends. Germline CDR1 MNHEY, CDR2 SVGEGT. The CDR3 sequence is 13 residues long. Here the CDR3 reads CASSSWRKEKLFF. The CDR3 nucleotides are TGTGCCAGCAGTTCCTGGAGGAAGGAAAAACTGTTTTTT.

The CDR3 coding sequence is TGTGCCAGCAGCTTAGGGCGGGTCTCCTACGAGCAGTACTTC. Protein sequence: CASSLGRVSYEQYF. The rearrangement joins TRBV7-2 to TRBJ2-7, with D perhaps matching TRBD2 (5 bases). The CDR3 has 14 residues. Trimming left V 1 base short and J 0 bases short, with 7 bases between. Germline values: CDR1 SGHTA, CDR2 FQGNSA.

The rearrangement joins TRBV4-2 to TRBJ2-6; TRBD2 is a possible D gene (5 bases). Germline V lookup: CDR1 LGHNA, CDR2 YNFKEQ. V was cut by 1 base and J by 2 bases, with 9 bases left in between. The CDR3 totals 16 residues. CDR3 DNA sequence: TGTGCCAGCAGCCAAGTAGGAGGAGCTGGGGCCAACGTCCTGACTTTC. Translating gives CASSQVGGAGANVLTF.

The CDR3 spells CASSVTARGLGEKLFF. Here the CDR3 DNA reads TGTGCCAGCAGTGTCACAGCCAGGGGGCTAGGGGAAAAACTGTTTTTT. The chain uses TRBV6-1 and TRBJ1-4; 8 positions agree with TRBD1. Germline V CDR1 and CDR2: MNHNS, SASEGT. V lost 4 bases and J lost 8; bases outside the gene matches: 12. This CDR3 has 16 residues.

The chain has TRBV30 and TRBJ2-5; weak D call: TRBD2 (5 bases). Germline lookup yields CDR1 GTSNPN and CDR2 SVGIG (reference sequence). This CDR3 comprises 14 residues. V was shortened by 2 bases and J by 5 bases, with 15 bases between the two germline ends. CDR3 sequence: CAWSLGSGDETQYF. The CDR3 bases are TGTGCCTGGAGTTTAGGATCCGGGGATGAGACCCAGTACTTC.